Sequencing of this T cell receptor beta chain was carried out in a study of blood T cell repertoires in COVID-19 (dated by TCRdb to 2020 to 2022). Background on the whole study: Samples from collaborators originated in the United States, Italy and Spain and spanned both the acute and convalescent phases of COVID-19. The prospective study material was composed of cDNA or gDNA derived from T cells, B-cell-depleted T cells, or PBMCs. Subjects who had been exposed to COVID-19, were actively infected with it, or had recovered from it provided the deeply sampled blood TCRbeta repertoires that made up the dataset. The repertoires were released in a freely available public database intended as a resource for research on the immune response to SARS-CoV-2. Samples were obtained from the ongoing ImmuneRACE study (first 160 participants) and from 1,000 to 1,500 subjects provided by 6 global collaborators. Nearly every sample came with metadata listing a de-identified subject ID, COVID-19 status, age in years and sex. Where available, HLA class I and class II types were obtained from metadata supplied by the sample provider rather than from assay-based typing.

In regard to this clone: Its antigen is unknown. No much larger clone is present one base from it, and per-base qualities are unavailable.

Whole blood was collected in K2EDTA tubes by collaborating institutions according to the institutions' own protocols. Collaborator samples were shipped for TCRbeta analysis as frozen whole blood, isolated PBMCs, or DNA extracted from either sample type. At the junction V is shortened by 1 base and J by 8 bases; bases outside the gene matches: 8. CDR1 and CDR2, looked up from the germline V gene, are SGHVS and FQNEAQ. Including the terminal cysteine and phenylalanine, the CDR3 comprises 17 residues. The only DNA kept is the CDR3, 51 bases in frame from the first base. General findings and caveats noted by the study authors: The quantity of clinical and demographic metadata differed by source and by participant and was supplied without curation.

TCRbeta CDR3 regions were amplified from genomic DNA using the immunoSEQ Assay, a bias-controlled multiplex PCR. The paper's processing steps were these. The number of nucleated cells in each sample was estimated from the amplification of reference gene primers within the assay. To quantify the absolute abundance of each unique TCRbeta CDR3 rearrangement, sequence reads were collapsed and filtered. For each sample, productive Simpson clonality was calculated as the square root of Simpson's diversity index across productive rearrangements. TCRdb mirrors the immuneACCESS table, restricted to in-frame sequences. Some clones are absent from its copies; in checked studies, under half trace to an unresolved V gene, and the reason for the others is unknown. V and J calls and clone size follow that table, whereas D and trimming were derived from the DNA. The sample yields about 130,000 clones; about 80% were counted once. Jointly, the top ten make up about 3.8% of the sample.

The source is a woman aged 50 to 60 with acute or convalescent COVID-19. The chain joins TRBV7-8 to TRBJ2-1; a stretch of 13 junction bases matches TRBD2. Sequencing was performed on peripheral blood. This receptor has the CDR3 CASSLVLAGGRIYEQFF. In nucleotides, the sequence is TGTGCCAGCAGCTTAGTACTAGCGGGGGGGCGAATATATGAGCAGTTCTTC.